These 5 T cell receptor beta chains came from one sample sequenced in a study of cytomegalovirus exposure and HLA in healthy donors. The PCR made use of 60 Vbeta and 13 Jbeta primers. Produced via immunoSEQ multiplex PCR; TCRdb's table is partial and in-frame only. The data contain about 88,000 clones, roughly three quarters of them singletons. The sequenced sample was PBMCs. The receptors stem from a woman aged 40 to 50 in good health and CMV-seronegative.

This chain links TRBV5-1 with TRBJ2-7, with D perhaps matching TRBD2 (6 bases). The V end was cut by 5 bases, the J end by 3 bases, with 15 bases between. This CDR3 spans 14 amino acids. Germline lookup yields CDR1 SGHRS and CDR2 YFSETQ. The CDR3 DNA sequence: TGCGCCAGCAGATTAGGATGGGGGGACTACGAGCAGTACTTC. As protein: CASRLGWGDYEQYF. The complete variable domain, with remaining parts taken from reference TRBV5-1 and TRBJ2-7, reads KAGVTQTPRYLIKTRGQQVTLSCSPISGHRSVSWYQQTPGQGLQFLFEYFSETQRNKGNFPGRFSGRQFSNSRSEMNVSTLELGDSALYLCASRLGWGDYEQYFGPGTRLTVT.

V usage is TRBV7-2 and J usage is TRBJ2-5; 8 bases agree with TRBD2. CDR1 and CDR2 from the germline V gene are SGHTA and FQGNSA. The CDR3 loop spans 15 amino acids. V trimming: 5 bases; J trimming: 5 bases; junction bases outside the gene matches: 10. The CDR3 nucleotides are TGTGCCAGCAGCGGCGCCGGGACTAGAGGGGAGACCCAGTACTTC. This codes for CASSGAGTRGETQYF. Based on the CDR3 plus reference TRBV7-2 and TRBJ2-5, the full variable domain is GAGVSQSPSNKVTEKGKDVELRCDPISGHTALYWYRQSLGQGLEFLIYFQGNSAPDKSGLPSDRFSAERTGGSVSTLTIQRTQQEDSAVYLCASSGAGTRGETQYFGPGTRLLVL.

The sample holds a few counts of this clone. The V call is TRBV27, the J call TRBJ1-5; TRBD1 agrees at 8 bases. The CDR3 covers 15 residues. CDR1 is MNHEY and CDR2 is SMNVEV in the germline V gene (reference sequence). Trimming took 6 bases from V and 7 from J; bases not matched to a gene: 11. The DNA of the CDR3 is TGTGCCAGCAGAGGGACAGGCGGGACTGGGCAGCCCCAGCATTTT. Amino acids: CASRGTGGTGQPQHF.

The chain joins TRBV5-4 to TRBJ2-7, with D possibly TRBD2 on 5 matching bases. The germline V gene has CDR1 SGHNT and CDR2 YYREEE (reference sequence). V dropped 1 base and J dropped 6 bases, with 8 bases sitting between them. The CDR3 totals 12 residues. The CDR3, as DNA: TGTGCCAGCAGCTTGAGGGAGACCGAGCAGTACTTC. Translating gives CASSLRETEQYF. Together with reference TRBV5-4 and TRBJ2-7, the CDR3 gives the full variable domain: ETGVTQSPTHLIKTRGQQVTLRCSSQSGHNTVSWYQQALGQGPQFIFQYYREEENGRGNFPPRFSGLQFPNYSSELNVNALELDDSALYLCASSLRETEQYFGPGTRLTVT.

This clone has a handful of counts. The chain joins TRBV18 to TRBJ1-1; the D gene is possibly TRBD1 (5 bases). Germline values: CDR1 KGHSH, CDR2 LQKENI. There are 14 residues in the CDR3. Trimming took 3 bases from V and 4 from J, leaving 12 bases between them. The CDR3 protein is CASSPDSGGTEAFF. In DNA, the CDR3 is TGTGCCAGCTCACCTGATTCCGGGGGCACTGAAGCTTTCTTT.